This T cell receptor beta chain derives from a study of T cell responses to AZD1222 COVID-19 vaccine. A single count supports this clone. Its matching antigen is unknown. Sequencing was performed with immunoSEQ multiplex PCR; in TCRdb, only in-frame clones are kept and a portion is missing. The data contain 120,000 or so clones, 92% of them singletons. Looked up from germline, CDR1 is LNHNV and CDR2 is YYDKDF (reference sequence). Trimming shortened V by 0 bases and J by 4 bases, and 3 bases separated the two germline ends. This CDR3 comprises 13 residues. Whole-study findings and limits: An increase in Spike-specific TCR breadth and depth was observed after two AZD1222 doses.

The sequencing used peripheral blood, collected on day 0 of AZD1222 vaccination. The chain has TRBV15 and TRBJ1-4; D is uncertain. The clonotype comes from an adult in good health. This CDR3 is CATSRDLNEKLFF. The CDR3 DNA sequence: TGTGCCACCAGCAGAGACCTTAATGAAAAACTGTTTTTT.